This entry features one T cell receptor beta chain sequence. Recent acute infections and vaccinations were absent in the healthy HIV-negative adult donors. Germline loops: CDR1 SGHDT, CDR2 YYEEEE. The CDR3 sequence is 16 residues long. V was shortened by 2 bases and J by 3 bases, with 17 bases between the two germline ends. The data belong to a study of shared clonotypes between healthy human individuals. Data came from immunoSEQ multiplex PCR; TCRdb stores just in-frame clones and leaves some out. This sample has roughly 2 million clones; 95% occur once, and the top ten carry roughly 0.13%. The chain uses TRBV5-6 and TRBJ1-1; D is undetermined. The clonotype comes from a man aged 18 to 29 in good health. Sequencing was performed on naive CD4+ T cells sorted from blood. Regarding subset: CD45RA+ positively selected. CDR3 coding DNA: TGTGCCAGCAGCTTTCGCCAGATCTTAAGGTACACTGAAGCTTTCTTT. This sequence encodes CASSFRQILRYTEAFF.